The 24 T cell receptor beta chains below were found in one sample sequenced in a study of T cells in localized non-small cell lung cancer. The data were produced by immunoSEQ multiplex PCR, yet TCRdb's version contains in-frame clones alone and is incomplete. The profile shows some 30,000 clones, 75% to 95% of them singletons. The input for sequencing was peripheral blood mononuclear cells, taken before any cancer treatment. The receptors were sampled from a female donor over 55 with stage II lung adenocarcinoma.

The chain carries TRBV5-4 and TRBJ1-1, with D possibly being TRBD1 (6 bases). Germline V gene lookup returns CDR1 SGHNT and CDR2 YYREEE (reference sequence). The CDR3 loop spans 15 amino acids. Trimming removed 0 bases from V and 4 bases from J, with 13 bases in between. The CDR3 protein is CASSLDRAAGTEAFF. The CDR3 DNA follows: TGTGCCAGCAGCTTGGACAGGGCGGCAGGCACTGAAGCTTTCTTT.

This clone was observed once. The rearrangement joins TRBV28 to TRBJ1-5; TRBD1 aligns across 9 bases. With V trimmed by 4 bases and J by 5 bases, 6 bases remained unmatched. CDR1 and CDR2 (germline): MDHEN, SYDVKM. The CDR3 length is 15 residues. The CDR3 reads CASSSGTGLYQPQHF. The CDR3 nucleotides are TGTGCCAGCAGTTCCGGGACAGGGCTCTATCAGCCCCAGCATTTT.

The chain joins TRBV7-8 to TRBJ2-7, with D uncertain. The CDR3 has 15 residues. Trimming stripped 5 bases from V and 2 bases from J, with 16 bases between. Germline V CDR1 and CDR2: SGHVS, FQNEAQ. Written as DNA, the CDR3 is TGTGCCAGCAGCGGGATTCCCGGCAAAGCCTACGAGCAGTACTTC. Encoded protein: CASSGIPGKAYEQYF.

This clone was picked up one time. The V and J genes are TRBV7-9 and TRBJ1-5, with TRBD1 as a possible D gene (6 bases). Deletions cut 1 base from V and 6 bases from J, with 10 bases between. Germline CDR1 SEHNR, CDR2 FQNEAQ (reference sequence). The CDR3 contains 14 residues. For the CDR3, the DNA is TGTGCCAGCAGCTTAGGGGGACATGGTCAGCCCCAGCATTTT. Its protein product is CASSLGGHGQPQHF.

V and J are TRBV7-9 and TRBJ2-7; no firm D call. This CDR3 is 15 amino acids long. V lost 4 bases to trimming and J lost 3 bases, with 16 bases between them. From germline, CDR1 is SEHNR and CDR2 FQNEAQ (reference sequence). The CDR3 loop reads CASSSGPKIYYEQYF. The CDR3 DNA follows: TGTGCCAGCAGCTCCGGACCGAAAATCTACTACGAGCAGTACTTC.

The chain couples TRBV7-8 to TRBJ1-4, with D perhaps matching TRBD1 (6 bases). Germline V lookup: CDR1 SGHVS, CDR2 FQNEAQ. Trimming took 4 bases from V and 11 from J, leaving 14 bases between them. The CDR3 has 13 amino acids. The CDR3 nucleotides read TGTGCCAGCAGCTACGGACAGACCTTTAAACTGTTTTTT. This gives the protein CASSYGQTFKLFF.

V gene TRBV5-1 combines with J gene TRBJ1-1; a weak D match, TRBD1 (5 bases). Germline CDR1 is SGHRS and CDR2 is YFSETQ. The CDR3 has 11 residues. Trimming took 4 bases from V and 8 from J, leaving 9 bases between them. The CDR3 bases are TGCGCCAGCAGCACGGGGCCCGAAGCTTTCTTT. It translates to CASSTGPEAFF.

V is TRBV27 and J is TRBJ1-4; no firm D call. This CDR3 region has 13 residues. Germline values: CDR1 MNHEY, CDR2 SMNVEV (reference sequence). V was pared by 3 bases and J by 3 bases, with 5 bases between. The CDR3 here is CASSLLPNEKLFF. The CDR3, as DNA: TGTGCCAGCAGTTTGCTACCTAATGAAAAACTGTTTTTT. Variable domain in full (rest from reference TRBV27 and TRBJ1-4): EAQVTQNPRYLITVTGKKLTVTCSQNMNHEYMSWYRQDPGLGLRQIYYSMNVEVTDKGDVPEGYKVSRKEKRNFPLILESPSPNQTSLYFCASSLLPNEKLFFGSGTQLSVL.

Here the CDR3 DNA reads TGCGCCAGCAGCCGACAGGGACAGTTAGGGGTCGACACCGGGGAGCTGTTTTTT. Its protein is CASSRQGQLGVDTGELFF. The J gene is TRBJ2-2, the V gene TRBV5-1; 7 nucleotides agree with TRBD1. J was trimmed by 3 bases and V by 4 bases; bases with no gene match: 15. Germline lookup yields CDR1 SGHRS and CDR2 YFSETQ. The CDR3 length is 18 residues.

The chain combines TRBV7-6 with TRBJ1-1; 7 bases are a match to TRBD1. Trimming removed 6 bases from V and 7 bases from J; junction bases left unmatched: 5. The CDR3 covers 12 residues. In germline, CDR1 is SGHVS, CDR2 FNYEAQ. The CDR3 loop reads CASSPRQGEAFF. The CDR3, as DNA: TGTGCCAGCAGTCCGCGACAGGGTGAAGCTTTCTTT.

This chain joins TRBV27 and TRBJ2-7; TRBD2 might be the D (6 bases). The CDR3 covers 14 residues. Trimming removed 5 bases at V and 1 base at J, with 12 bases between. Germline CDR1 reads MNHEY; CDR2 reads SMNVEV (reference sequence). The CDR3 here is CASSPLGGSYEQYF. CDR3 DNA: TGTGCCAGCAGTCCCCTGGGGGGTTCCTACGAGCAGTACTTC.

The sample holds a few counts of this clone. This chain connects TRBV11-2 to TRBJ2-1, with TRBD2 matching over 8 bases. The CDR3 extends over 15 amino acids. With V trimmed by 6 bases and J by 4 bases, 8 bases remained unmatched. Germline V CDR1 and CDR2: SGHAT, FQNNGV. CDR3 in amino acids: CASRRAGDPYNEQFF. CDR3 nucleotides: TGTGCCAGCAGACGAGCGGGGGATCCTTACAATGAGCAGTTCTTC.

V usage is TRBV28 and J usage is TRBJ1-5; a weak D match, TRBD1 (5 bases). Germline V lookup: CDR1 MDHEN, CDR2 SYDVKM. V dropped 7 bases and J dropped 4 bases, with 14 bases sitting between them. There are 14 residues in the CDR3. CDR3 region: CASKTGGRNQPQHF. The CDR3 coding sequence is TGTGCCAGCAAAACGGGGGGTCGGAATCAGCCCCAGCATTTT.

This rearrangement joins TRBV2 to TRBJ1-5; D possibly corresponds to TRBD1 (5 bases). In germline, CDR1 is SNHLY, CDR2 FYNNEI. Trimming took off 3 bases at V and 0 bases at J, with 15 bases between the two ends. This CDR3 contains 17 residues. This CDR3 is CASSERRGSDSNQPQHF. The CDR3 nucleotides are TGTGCCAGCAGTGAGAGGAGGGGCTCAGATAGCAATCAGCCCCAGCATTTT.

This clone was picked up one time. This chain's CDR3 is CASSIVQGELFF. CDR3 coding DNA: TGTGCCAGCAGCATTGTACAGGGGGAGCTGTTTTTT. The chain couples TRBV6-5 to TRBJ2-2; D is unclear. Germline CDR1 MNHEY, CDR2 SVGAGI. The ends were cut back, 6 bases at V and 8 bases at J, with 10 bases in the middle. This CDR3 region has 12 residues.

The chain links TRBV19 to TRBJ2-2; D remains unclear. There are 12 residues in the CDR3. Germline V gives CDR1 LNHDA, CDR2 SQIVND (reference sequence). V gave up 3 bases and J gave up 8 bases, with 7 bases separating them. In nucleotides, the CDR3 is TGTGCCAGTAGTATGATTGGTGGGGAGCTGTTTTTT. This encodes CASSMIGGELFF.

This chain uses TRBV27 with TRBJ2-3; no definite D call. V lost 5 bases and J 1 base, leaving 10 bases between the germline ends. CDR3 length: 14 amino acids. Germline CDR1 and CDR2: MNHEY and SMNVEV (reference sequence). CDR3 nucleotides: TGTGCCAGCAGTACCCGGGCCGGCACAGATACGCAGTATTTT. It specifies CASSTRAGTDTQYF.

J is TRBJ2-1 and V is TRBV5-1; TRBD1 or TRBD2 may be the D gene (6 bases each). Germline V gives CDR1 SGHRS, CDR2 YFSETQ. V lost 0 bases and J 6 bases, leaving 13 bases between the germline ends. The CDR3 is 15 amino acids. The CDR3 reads CASSLELGGGNEQFF. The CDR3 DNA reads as TGCGCCAGCAGCTTGGAACTGGGGGGCGGCAATGAGCAGTTCTTC. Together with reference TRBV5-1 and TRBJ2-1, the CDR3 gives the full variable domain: KAGVTQTPRYLIKTRGQQVTLSCSPISGHRSVSWYQQTPGQGLQFLFEYFSETQRNKGNFPGRFSGRQFSNSRSEMNVSTLELGDSALYLCASSLELGGGNEQFFGPGTRLTVL.

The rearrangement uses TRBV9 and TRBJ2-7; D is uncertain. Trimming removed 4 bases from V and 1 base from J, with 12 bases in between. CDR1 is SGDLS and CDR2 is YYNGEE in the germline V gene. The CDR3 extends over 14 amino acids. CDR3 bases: TGTGCCAGCAGCTCCCACGGACGGTCCTACGAGCAGTACTTC. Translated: CASSSHGRSYEQYF.

The CDR3 DNA is TGTGCCAGCAGTTCCGGGACAGGGGTGCTCCTGGTCTATGGCTACACCTTC. The encoded protein is CASSSGTGVLLVYGYTF. This rearrangement joins TRBV5-4 to TRBJ1-2; 10 bases match TRBD1. Trimming at V came to 5 bases and at J to 4 bases, leaving 14 bases not matched to a gene. The CDR3 totals 17 residues. The V gene's germline CDR1 is SGHNT and CDR2 YYREEE (reference sequence). Full variable domain (rest looked up from reference TRBV5-4 and TRBJ1-2): ETGVTQSPTHLIKTRGQQVTLRCSSQSGHNTVSWYQQALGQGPQFIFQYYREEENGRGNFPPRFSGLQFPNYSSELNVNALELDDSALYLCASSSGTGVLLVYGYTFGSGTRLTVV.

For the CDR3, the DNA is TGTGCCAGCAGCCCGGGAGGCGGGGGGACCTACGAGCAGTACTTC. It is translated as CASSPGGGGTYEQYF. The chain employs TRBV7-3 and TRBJ2-7; 8 bases fit TRBD2. The CDR3 runs to 15 residues. The V segment lost 5 bases and the J segment 2 bases; nucleotides outside the gene matches: 8. Per germline, CDR1 SGHTA and CDR2 FQGTGA.

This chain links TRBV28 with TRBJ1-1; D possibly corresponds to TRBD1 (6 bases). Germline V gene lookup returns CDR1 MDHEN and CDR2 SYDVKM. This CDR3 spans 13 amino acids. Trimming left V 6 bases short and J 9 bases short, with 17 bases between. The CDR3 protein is CASSPPWTDKAFF. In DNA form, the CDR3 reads TGTGCCAGCAGCCCCCCTTGGACAGACAAAGCTTTCTTT.

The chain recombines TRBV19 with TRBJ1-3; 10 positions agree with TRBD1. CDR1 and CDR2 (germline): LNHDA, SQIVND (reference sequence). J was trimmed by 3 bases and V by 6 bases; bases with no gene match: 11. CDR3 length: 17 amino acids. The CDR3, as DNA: TGTGCCAGTAGCGATGATATCGGACAGGGGGTTGGAAACACCATATATTTT. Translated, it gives CASSDDIGQGVGNTIYF.

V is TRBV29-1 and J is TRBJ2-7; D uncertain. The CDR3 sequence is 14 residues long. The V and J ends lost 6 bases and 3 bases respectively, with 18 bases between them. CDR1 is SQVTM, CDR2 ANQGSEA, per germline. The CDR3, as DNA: TGCAGCGTCCCGGGCCAGGCCCATTACTACGAGCAGTACTTC. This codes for CSVPGQAHYYEQYF.